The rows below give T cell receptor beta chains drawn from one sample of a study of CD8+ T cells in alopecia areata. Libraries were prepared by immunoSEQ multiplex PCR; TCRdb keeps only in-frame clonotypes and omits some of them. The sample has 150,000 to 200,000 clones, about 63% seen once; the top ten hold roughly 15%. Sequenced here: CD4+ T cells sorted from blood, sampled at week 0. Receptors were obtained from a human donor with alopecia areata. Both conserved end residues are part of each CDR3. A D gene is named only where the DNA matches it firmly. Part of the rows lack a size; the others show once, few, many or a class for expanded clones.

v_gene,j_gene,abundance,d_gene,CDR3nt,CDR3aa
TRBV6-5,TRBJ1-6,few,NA,TGTGCCAGCAGTTACTCTTGGGGAGGGGAGGGTTCACCCCTCCACTTT,CASSYSWGGEGSPLHF
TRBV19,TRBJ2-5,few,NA,TGTGCCAGTAGTATTTTTGACAGAAGAGAGACCCAGTACTTC,CASSIFDRRETQYF
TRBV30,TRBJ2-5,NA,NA,TGTGCCTGGAGTACACGGGAGACCCAGTACTTC,CAWSTRETQYF
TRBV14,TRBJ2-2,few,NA,TGTGCCAGCAGCCAAACGCTCCCCGGGGAGCTGTTTTTT,CASSQTLPGELFF
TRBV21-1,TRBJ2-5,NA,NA,TGTGCCAGCACCGGAACGGGACTAGCGGGAAGTCACCAAGAGACCCAGTACTTC,CASTGTGLAGSHQETQYF
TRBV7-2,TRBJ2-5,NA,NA,TGTGCCAGCAGCTTACGGGGTGCAGAGACCCAGTACTTC,CASSLRGAETQYF
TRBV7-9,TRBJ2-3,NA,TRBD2,TGTGCCAGCAGCTTCGGTCGACTAGCTAGCACAGATACGCAGTATTTT,CASSFGRLASTDTQYF
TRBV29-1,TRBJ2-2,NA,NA,TGCAGCGGGAGGATCGGGGCGTCCGGGGAGCTGTTTTTT,CSGRIGASGELFF
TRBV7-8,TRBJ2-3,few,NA,TGTGCCAGCAGCTTAACCCCTTCCCTCACAGATACGCAGTATTTT,CASSLTPSLTDTQYF
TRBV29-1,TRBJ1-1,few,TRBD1,TGCAGCGTTGAAAAAAGGACAGGTAGGGAAGCTTTCTTT,CSVEKRTGREAFF
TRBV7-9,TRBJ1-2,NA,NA,TGTGCCAGCAGCTTAGAATGGAGCCAGGGAGGCGGTGGCTACACCTTC,CASSLEWSQGGGGYTF
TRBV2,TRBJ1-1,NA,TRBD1,TGTGCCAGCTTCCAGGGGGGAGGGTACACTGAAGCTTTCTTT,CASFQGGGYTEAFF
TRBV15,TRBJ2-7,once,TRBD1,TGTGCCACCAGCGGACAGGGGCGATCCCACTACGAGCAGTACTTC,CATSGQGRSHYEQYF
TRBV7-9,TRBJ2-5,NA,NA,TGTGCCAGCAGCTCCCGGTGGGACAACCAAGAGACCCAGTACTTC,CASSSRWDNQETQYF
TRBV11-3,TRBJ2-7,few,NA,TGTGCCAGCAGCCCCCGGACAGACCCCTACGAGCAGTACTTC,CASSPRTDPYEQYF
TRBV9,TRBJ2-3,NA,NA,TGTGCCAGCAGTACCGGGGCGGTAGATACGCAGTATTTT,CASSTGAVDTQYF
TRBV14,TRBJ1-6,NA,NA,TGTGCCAGCAGCCTCGGGGGGGTTAGCTCACCCCTCCACTTT,CASSLGGVSSPLHF
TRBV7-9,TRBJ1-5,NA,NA,TGTGCCAGCAGCCAAGACAGTCCCAATCAGCCCCAGCATTTT,CASSQDSPNQPQHF
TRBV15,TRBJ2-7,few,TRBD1,TGTGCCACCAGCAGAGAGACAGGGCTGAACGAGCAGTACTTC,CATSRETGLNEQYF
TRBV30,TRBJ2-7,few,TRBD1,TGTGCCTGGAATAGACAGGGGCTCTACGAGCAGTACTTC,CAWNRQGLYEQYF
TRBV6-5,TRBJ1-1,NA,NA,TGTGCCAGCAGATGGGACCTCGACGGGGACACTGAAGCTTTCTTT,CASRWDLDGDTEAFF
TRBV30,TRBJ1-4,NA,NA,TGTGCCTGGGACAAGACCGGCCTTAATGAAAAACTGTTTTTT,CAWDKTGLNEKLFF
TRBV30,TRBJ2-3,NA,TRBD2,TGTGCTGGGAATTTGGCGGGGGTAACAGATACGCAGTATTTT,CAGNLAGVTDTQYF
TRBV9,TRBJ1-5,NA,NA,TGTGCCAGCAGCGTAGGCACCAACCCCAATCAGCCCCAGCATTTT,CASSVGTNPNQPQHF
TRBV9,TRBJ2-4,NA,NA,TGTGCCAGCTCGGGTACCTTAGCCAAAAACATTCAGTACTTC,CASSGTLAKNIQYF
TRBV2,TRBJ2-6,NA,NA,TGTGCCAGCAGTTGGGAGGCCAACGTCCTGACTTTC,CASSWEANVLTF
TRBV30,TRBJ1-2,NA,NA,TGTGCCTGGAGAAGCGTTGGCGCGACCTATGGCTACACCTTC,CAWRSVGATYGYTF